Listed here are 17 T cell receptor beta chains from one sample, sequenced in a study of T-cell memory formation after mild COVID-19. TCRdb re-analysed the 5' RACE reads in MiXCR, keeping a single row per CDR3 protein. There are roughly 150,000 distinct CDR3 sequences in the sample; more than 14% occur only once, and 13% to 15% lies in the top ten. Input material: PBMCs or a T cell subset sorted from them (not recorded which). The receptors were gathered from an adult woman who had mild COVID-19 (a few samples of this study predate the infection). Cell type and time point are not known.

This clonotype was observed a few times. In DNA form, the CDR3 reads TGTGCCAGCAGGGCCCGTGTAAGCACAGATACGCAGTATTTT. Amino acid sequence: CASRARVSTDTQYF. The V call is TRBV6-5, the J call TRBJ2-3; D gene unclear. V lost 6 bases and J 0 bases, leaving 10 bases between the germline ends. This CDR3 is built from 14 residues. Per germline, CDR1 MNHEY and CDR2 SVGAGI.

CDR3 region: CATSATTDTQYF. The CDR3, as DNA: TGTGCCACCAGTGCGACGACAGATACGCAGTATTTT. The chain employs TRBV24-1 and TRBJ2-3; D call uncertain. Trimming took 5 bases from V and 3 from J, leaving 5 bases between them. Germline values: CDR1 KGHDR, CDR2 SFDVKD. CDR3 size: 12 residues.

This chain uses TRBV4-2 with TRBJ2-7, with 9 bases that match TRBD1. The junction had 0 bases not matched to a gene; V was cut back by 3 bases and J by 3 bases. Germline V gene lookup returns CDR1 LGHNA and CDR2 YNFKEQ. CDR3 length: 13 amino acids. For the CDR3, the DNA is TGTGCCAGCAGCCAGACAGGGGGCTACGAGCAGTACTTC. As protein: CASSQTGGYEQYF.

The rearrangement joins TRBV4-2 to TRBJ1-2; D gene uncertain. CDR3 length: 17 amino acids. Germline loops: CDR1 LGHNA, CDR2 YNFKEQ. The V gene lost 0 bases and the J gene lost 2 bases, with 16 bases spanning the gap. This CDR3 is CASSQDRRRWKNYGYTF. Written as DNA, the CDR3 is TGTGCCAGCAGCCAAGACCGGAGGAGGTGGAAGAACTATGGCTACACCTTC.

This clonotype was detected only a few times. Here the CDR3 reads CSARPILQRAAGANVLTF. The CDR3 DNA is TGCAGTGCTAGACCGATTCTACAGAGGGCGGCTGGGGCCAACGTCCTGACTTTC. This chain connects TRBV20-1 to TRBJ2-6; TRBD2 might be the D (5 bases). This CDR3 has 18 amino acids. Looked up from germline, CDR1 is DFQATT and CDR2 is SNEGSKA (reference sequence). V shed 2 bases and J shed 2 bases, with 19 bases lying between them.

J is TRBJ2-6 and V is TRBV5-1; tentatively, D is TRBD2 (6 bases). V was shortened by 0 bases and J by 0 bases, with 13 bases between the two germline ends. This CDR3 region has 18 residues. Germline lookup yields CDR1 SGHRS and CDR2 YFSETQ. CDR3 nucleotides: TGCGCCAGCAGCTTGGTGGCGGGATCCTTCTCTGGGGCCAACGTCCTGACTTTC. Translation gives CASSLVAGSFSGANVLTF.

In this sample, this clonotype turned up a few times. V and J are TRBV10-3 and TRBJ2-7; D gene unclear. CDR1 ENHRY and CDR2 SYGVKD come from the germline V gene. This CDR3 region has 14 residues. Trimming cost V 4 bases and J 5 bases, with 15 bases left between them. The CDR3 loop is CAISGLEISNEQYF. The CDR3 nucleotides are TGTGCCATCAGTGGACTGGAGATTTCTAACGAGCAGTACTTC.

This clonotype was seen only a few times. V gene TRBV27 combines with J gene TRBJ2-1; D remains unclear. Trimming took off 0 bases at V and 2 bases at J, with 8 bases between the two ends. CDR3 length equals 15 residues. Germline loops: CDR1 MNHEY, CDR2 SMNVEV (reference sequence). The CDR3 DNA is TGTGCCAGCAGTTTATCCGCTAGTGCCTACAATGAGCAGTTCTTC. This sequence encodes CASSLSASAYNEQFF.

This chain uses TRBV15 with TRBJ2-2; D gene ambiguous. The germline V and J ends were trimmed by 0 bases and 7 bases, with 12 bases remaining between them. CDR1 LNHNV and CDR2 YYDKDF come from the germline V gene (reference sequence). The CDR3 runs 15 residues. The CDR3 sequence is CATSRDGEKVGELFF. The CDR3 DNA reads TGTGCCACCAGCAGAGATGGAGAAAAGGTCGGGGAGCTGTTTTTT.

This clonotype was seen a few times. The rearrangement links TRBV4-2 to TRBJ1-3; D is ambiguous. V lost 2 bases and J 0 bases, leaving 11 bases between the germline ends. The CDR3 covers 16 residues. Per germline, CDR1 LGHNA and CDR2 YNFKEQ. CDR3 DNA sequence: TGTGCCAGCAGCCAAATGGTCTCTAACTCTGGAAACACCATATATTTT. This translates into CASSQMVSNSGNTIYF.

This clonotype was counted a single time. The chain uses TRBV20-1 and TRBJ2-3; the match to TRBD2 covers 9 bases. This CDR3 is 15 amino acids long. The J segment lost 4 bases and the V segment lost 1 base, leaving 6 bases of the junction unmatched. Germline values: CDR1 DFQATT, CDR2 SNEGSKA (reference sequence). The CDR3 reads CSARVVAGASDTQYF. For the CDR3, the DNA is TGCAGTGCTAGAGTTGTAGCGGGGGCATCAGATACGCAGTATTTT.

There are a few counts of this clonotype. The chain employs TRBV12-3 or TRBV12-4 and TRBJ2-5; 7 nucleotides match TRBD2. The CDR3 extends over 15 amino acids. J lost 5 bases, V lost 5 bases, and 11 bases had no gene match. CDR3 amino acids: CASSLLLAPGETQYF. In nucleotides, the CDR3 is TGTGCCAGCAGTCTCCTACTAGCGCCCGGGGAGACCCAGTACTTC.

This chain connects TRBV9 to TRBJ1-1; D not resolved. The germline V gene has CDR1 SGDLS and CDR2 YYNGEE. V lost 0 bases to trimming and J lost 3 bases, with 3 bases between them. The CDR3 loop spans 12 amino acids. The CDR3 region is CASSVADTEAFF. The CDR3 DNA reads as TGTGCCAGCAGCGTAGCCGACACTGAAGCTTTCTTT.

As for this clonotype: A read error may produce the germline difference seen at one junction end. The CDR3 DNA reads TGCGCCAGCAACCAAGCCGGGACTAGCGGGAGGGCCTACGAGCAGTACTTC. This sequence encodes CASNQAGTSGRAYEQYF. This chain joins TRBV4-3 and TRBJ2-7, with 16 bases fitting TRBD2. Germline V lookup: CDR1 LGHNA, CDR2 YSLEER. The CDR3 is made up of 17 amino acids.

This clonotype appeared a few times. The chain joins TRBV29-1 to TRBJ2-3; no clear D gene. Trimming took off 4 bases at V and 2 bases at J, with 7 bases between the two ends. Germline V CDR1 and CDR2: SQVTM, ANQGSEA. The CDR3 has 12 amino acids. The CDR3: CSVGLDTDTQYF. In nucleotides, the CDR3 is TGCAGCGTTGGCCTTGACACAGATACGCAGTATTTT.

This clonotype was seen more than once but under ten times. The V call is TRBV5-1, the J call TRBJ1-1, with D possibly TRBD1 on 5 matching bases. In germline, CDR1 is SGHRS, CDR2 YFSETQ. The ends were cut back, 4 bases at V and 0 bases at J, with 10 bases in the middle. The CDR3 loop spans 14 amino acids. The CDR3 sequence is CASSPRQMNTEAFF. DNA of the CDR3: TGCGCCAGCAGCCCGAGACAGATGAACACTGAAGCTTTCTTT.

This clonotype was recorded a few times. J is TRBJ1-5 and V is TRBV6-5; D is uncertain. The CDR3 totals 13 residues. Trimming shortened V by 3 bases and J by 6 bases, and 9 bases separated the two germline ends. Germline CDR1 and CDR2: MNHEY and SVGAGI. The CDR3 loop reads CASSYAPFQPQHF. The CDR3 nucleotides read TGTGCCAGCAGTTATGCCCCATTTCAGCCCCAGCATTTT.